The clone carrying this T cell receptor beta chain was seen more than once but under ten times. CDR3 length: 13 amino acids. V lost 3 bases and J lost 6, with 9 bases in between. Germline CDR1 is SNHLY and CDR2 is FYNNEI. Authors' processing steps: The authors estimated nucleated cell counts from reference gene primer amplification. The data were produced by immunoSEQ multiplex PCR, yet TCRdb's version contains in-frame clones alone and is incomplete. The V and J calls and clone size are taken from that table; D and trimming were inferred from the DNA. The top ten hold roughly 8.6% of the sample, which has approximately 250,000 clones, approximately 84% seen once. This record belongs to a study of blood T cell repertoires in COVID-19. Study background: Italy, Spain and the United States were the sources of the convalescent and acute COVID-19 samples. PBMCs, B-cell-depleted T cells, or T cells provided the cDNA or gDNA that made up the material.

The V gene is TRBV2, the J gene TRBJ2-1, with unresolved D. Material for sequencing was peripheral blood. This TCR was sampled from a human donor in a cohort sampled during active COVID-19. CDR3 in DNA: TGTGCCAGCAGTGAGAGTCGGGTCAATGAGCAGTTCTTC. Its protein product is CASSESRVNEQFF.